What follows is one TCR beta chain and its context. How the authors handled the data: Scientists estimated how many nucleated cells there were by amplifying reference gene primers. Sequenced by immunoSEQ multiplex PCR; TCRdb stores in-frame clones only, minus some. That table furnishes V, J and clone size, whereas the DNA furnished D and trimming. Of some 250,000 clones listed, around 85% were seen once; the top ten hold 7.9%. These data come from a study of blood T cell repertoires in COVID-19. Study background: Spain, Italy and the United States supplied samples that represented acute and convalescent COVID-19. The cDNA or gDNA used as material had been derived from T cells, B-cell-depleted T cells, or PBMCs.

V was cut by 4 bases and J by 1 base, with 12 bases left in between. The CDR3 totals 14 residues. CDR1 and CDR2 (germline): SGHRS, YFSETQ. The receptor was derived from a woman of 80 years or more with acute or convalescent COVID-19. This chain uses TRBV5-1 with TRBJ2-7; maybe TRBD2 (6 bases). The sample comprised peripheral blood. The CDR3 DNA reads as TGCGCCAGCAGCAAGGGACTTTCTTCCTACGAGCAGTACTTC. It yields the protein CASSKGLSSYEQYF.